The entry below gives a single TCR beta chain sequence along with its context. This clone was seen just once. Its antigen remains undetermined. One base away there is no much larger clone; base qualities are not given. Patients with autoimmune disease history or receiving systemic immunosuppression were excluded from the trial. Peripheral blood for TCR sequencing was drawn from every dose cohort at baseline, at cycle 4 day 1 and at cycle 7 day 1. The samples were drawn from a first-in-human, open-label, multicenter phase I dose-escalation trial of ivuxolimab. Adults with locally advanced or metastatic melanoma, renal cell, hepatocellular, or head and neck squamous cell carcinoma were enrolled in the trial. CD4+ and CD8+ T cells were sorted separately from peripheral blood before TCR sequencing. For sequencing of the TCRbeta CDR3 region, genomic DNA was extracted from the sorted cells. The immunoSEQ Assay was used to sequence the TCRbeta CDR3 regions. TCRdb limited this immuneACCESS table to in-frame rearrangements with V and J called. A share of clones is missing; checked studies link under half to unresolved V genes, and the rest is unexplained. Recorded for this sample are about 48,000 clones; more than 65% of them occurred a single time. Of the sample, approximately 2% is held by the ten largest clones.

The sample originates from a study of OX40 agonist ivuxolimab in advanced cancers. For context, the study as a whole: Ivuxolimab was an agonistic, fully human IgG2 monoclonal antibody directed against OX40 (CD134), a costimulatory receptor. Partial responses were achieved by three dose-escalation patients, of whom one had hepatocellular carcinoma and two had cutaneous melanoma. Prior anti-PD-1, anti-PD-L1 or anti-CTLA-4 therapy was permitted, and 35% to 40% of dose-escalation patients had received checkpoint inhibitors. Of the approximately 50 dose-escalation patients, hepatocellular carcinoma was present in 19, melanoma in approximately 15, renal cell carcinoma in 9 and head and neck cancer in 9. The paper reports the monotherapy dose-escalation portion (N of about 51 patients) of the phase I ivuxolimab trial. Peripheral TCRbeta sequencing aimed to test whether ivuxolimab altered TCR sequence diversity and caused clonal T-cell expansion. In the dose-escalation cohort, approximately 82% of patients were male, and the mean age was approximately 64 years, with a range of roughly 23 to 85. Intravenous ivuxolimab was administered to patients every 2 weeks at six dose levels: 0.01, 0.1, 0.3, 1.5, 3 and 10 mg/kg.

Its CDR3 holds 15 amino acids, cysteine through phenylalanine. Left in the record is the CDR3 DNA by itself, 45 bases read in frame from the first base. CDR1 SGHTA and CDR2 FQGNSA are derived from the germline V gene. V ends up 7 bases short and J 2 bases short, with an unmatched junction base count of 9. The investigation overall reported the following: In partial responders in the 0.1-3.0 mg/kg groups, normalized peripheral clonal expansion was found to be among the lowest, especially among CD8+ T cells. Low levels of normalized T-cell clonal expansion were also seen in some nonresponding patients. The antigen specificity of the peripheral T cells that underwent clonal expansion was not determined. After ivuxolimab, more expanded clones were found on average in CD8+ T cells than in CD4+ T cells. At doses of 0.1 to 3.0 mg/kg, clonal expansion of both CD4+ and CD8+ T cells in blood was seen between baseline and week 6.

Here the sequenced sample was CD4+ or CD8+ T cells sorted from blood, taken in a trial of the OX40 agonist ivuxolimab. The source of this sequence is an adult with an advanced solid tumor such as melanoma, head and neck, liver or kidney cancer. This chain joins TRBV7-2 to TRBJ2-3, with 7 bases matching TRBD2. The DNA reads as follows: TGTGCCAGCACTCCGGCTAGCGGTTTCACAGATACGCAGTATTTT. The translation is CASTPASGFTDTQYF.